The 25 T cell receptor beta chains listed next were all sequenced from one sample in a study of blood T cell repertoires in COVID-19. The assay was immunoSEQ multiplex PCR, and TCRdb's table has in-frame clones only and misses some. The sample holds 310,000 or so clones, 85% to 90% seen once. The sample taken for sequencing was peripheral blood. Source of these receptors: a man aged 65 to 85 with acute or convalescent COVID-19.

The J gene is TRBJ2-5, the V gene TRBV9; D remains ambiguous. Trimming took 3 bases from V and 1 from J, leaving 10 bases between them. Germline CDR1 reads SGDLS; CDR2 reads YYNGEE. The CDR3 loop spans 14 amino acids. The CDR3 protein is CASSALGGQETQYF. Written as DNA, the CDR3 is TGTGCCAGCAGCGCCCTAGGCGGCCAAGAGACCCAGTACTTC.

The chain is built from TRBV30 and TRBJ1-6; TRBD1 agrees at 7 bases. The CDR3 length is 13 residues. From germline, CDR1 is GTSNPN and CDR2 SVGIG (reference sequence). Losses at the gene ends were 2 bases for V and 12 bases for J; bases not matched to a gene: 7. Here the CDR3 DNA reads TGTGCCTGGAGTCCCGGGACAGCGAGACCCCTCCACTTT. Its protein is CAWSPGTARPLHF. Supplemented by reference TRBV30 and TRBJ1-6, the full variable domain reads SQTIHQWPATLVQPVGSPLSLECTVEGTSNPNLYWYRQAAGRGLQLLFYSVGIGQISSEVPQNLSASRPQDRQFILSSKKLLLSDSGFYLCAWSPGTARPLHFGNGTRLTVT.

V usage is TRBV18 and J usage is TRBJ2-4; D uncertain. This CDR3 is built from 15 residues. Trimming cost V 2 bases and J 0 bases, with 8 bases left between them. Germline values: CDR1 KGHSH, CDR2 LQKENI. The CDR3 region has the DNA TGTGCCAGCTCACCAACAGTCCTAGCCAAAAACATTCAGTACTTC. This sequence encodes CASSPTVLAKNIQYF.

This sequence joins TRBV9 and TRBJ2-5, with TRBD2 matching 11 bases. Germline trimming cut 0 bases from V and 4 bases from J; bases unmatched to any gene: 5. CDR3 length: 16 amino acids. Germline loops: CDR1 SGDLS, CDR2 YYNGEE. The CDR3 protein is CASSVAPGLAGETQYF. The CDR3 region has the DNA TGTGCCAGCAGCGTAGCCCCAGGACTAGCGGGAGAGACCCAGTACTTC.

V and J are TRBV7-9 and TRBJ1-2, with 7 bases that match TRBD1. The germline V gene encodes CDR1 SEHNR and CDR2 FQNEAQ (reference sequence). Trimming at V came to 4 bases and at J to 1 base, leaving 9 bases not matched to a gene. The CDR3 covers 16 residues. The CDR3 DNA reads TGTGCCAGCAGCTCAGGGGGGACGTATATTAACTATGGCTACACCTTC. Translating gives CASSSGGTYINYGYTF. Supplemented by reference TRBV7-9 and TRBJ1-2, the full variable domain reads DTGVSQNPRHKITKRGQNVTFRCDPISEHNRLYWYRQTLGQGPEFLTYFQNEAQLEKSRLLSDRFSAERPKGSFSTLEIQRTEQGDSAMYLCASSSGGTYINYGYTFGSGTRLTVV.

This chain joins TRBV19 and TRBJ2-7; 8 positions match TRBD2. V gave up 5 bases and J gave up 2 bases; unmatched junction bases: 5. Per germline, CDR1 LNHDA and CDR2 SQIVND (reference sequence). This CDR3 is built from 14 residues. The CDR3 region has the DNA TGTGCCAGTAGTCCTCGGGGGGGCCCCTACGAGCAGTACTTC. Residues: CASSPRGGPYEQYF. Full variable domain (rest looked up from reference TRBV19 and TRBJ2-7): DGGITQSPKYLFRKEGQNVTLSCEQNLNHDAMYWYRQDPGQGLRLIYYSQIVNDFQKGDIAEGYSVSREKKESFPLTVTSAQKNPTAFYLCASSPRGGPYEQYFGPGTRLTVT.

The rearrangement links TRBV19 to TRBJ2-7; possibly TRBD1 for D (5 bases). Germline values: CDR1 LNHDA, CDR2 SQIVND (reference sequence). The CDR3 contains 13 residues. Trimming cost V 2 bases and J 6 bases, with 11 bases left between them. The CDR3 DNA follows: TGTGCCAGTAGTATACAGGGTCTAAGCGAGCAGTACTTC. This translates into CASSIQGLSEQYF.

Turning to this clone: The same CDR3 can be traced to other DNA sequences in this sample. This sequence joins TRBV4-3 and TRBJ1-2; the match to TRBD1 covers 9 bases. Germline V gene sequence: CDR1 LGHNA, CDR2 YSLEER. Losses at the gene ends were 0 bases for V and 5 bases for J; bases not matched to a gene: 4. This CDR3 has 15 amino acids. The CDR3 bases are TGCGCCAGCAGCCAAGATTGGGGACAGGGATATGGCTACACCTTC. It encodes CASSQDWGQGYGYTF.

The chain recombines TRBV5-1 with TRBJ2-1; D gene unclear. The germline V gene has CDR1 SGHRS and CDR2 YFSETQ. This CDR3 comprises 13 residues. With 0 bases removed from V and 3 bases from J, the gap between germline ends came to 4 bases. The CDR3 sequence is CASSLASYNEQFF. The CDR3 DNA is TGCGCCAGCAGCTTGGCCAGCTACAATGAGCAGTTCTTC.

The genes are TRBV5-1 and TRBJ2-1, with 8 positions matching TRBD2. J was trimmed by 3 bases and V by 2 bases; bases with no gene match: 4. CDR1 and CDR2 (germline): SGHRS, YFSETQ. The CDR3 consists of 15 residues. The CDR3 loop is CASSLSGGDYNEQFF. The DNA for the CDR3 is TGCGCCAGCAGCTTAAGCGGGGGAGACTACAATGAGCAGTTCTTC.

J is TRBJ1-1 and V is TRBV6-5; 11 nucleotides align to TRBD1. The ends lost 2 bases at V and 1 base at J; junction bases unmatched: 3. Germline lookup yields CDR1 MNHEY and CDR2 SVGAGI. This CDR3 comprises 16 residues. The CDR3 nucleotides are TGTGCCAGCAGTTACAGGACAGGGGGCCGGAACACTGAAGCTTTCTTT. Residues: CASSYRTGGRNTEAFF.

The chain couples TRBV24-1 to TRBJ2-2, with D possibly TRBD2 on 7 matching bases. In germline, CDR1 is KGHDR, CDR2 SFDVKD. V shed 4 bases and J shed 2 bases, with 16 bases lying between them. The CDR3 is 17 amino acids. The DNA for the CDR3 is TGTGCCACCAGTGACATAAAGGGGGGGTCCAACACCGGGGAGCTGTTTTTT. Translated: CATSDIKGGSNTGELFF.

The chain links TRBV2 to TRBJ1-4, with TRBD1 matching over 9 bases. V shed 5 bases, J shed 3 bases, and the junction held 1 base outside the gene matches. Germline V lookup: CDR1 SNHLY, CDR2 FYNNEI. There are 14 residues in the CDR3. The CDR3 coding sequence is TGTGCCAGCAGTAGGGACAGGGCTAATGAAAAACTGTTTTTT. Translated: CASSRDRANEKLFF. Based on the CDR3 plus reference TRBV2 and TRBJ1-4, the full variable domain is EPEVTQTPSHQVTQMGQEVILRCVPISNHLYFYWYRQILGQKVEFLVSFYNNEISEKSEIFDDQFSVERPDGSNFTLKIRSTKLEDSAMYFCASSRDRANEKLFFGSGTQLSVL.

This sequence joins TRBV6-5 and TRBJ2-5; 9 positions match TRBD2. CDR1 and CDR2 from the germline V gene are MNHEY and SVGAGI. The CDR3 has 16 residues. V gave up 2 bases and J gave up 5 bases; unmatched junction bases: 9. In DNA form, the CDR3 reads TGTGCCAGCAGTTACAGTGGGGCGGGAGGGTCTGAGACCCAGTACTTC. Translation gives CASSYSGAGGSETQYF.

The chain joins TRBV30 to TRBJ1-4; no clear D. Germline CDR1 reads GTSNPN; CDR2 reads SVGIG (reference sequence). V dropped 2 bases and J dropped 7 bases, with 11 bases sitting between them. CDR3 length equals 13 residues. In nucleotides, the CDR3 is TGTGCCTGGAGTTTAAATCGGGGTGAAAAACTGTTTTTT. Translated, it gives CAWSLNRGEKLFF.

The V gene is TRBV14, the J gene TRBJ1-1; the match to TRBD1 covers 7 bases. Germline loops: CDR1 SGHDN, CDR2 FVKESK. Unmatched junction bases numbered 4, after V lost 2 bases and J lost 7 bases. The CDR3 length is 13 residues. The DNA for the CDR3 is TGTGCCAGCAGCCAAAGGGGGCTCCATGAAGCTTTCTTT. Amino acid sequence: CASSQRGLHEAFF. Using reference TRBV14 and TRBJ1-1 for the parts outside the CDR3, the full variable domain is EAGVTQFPSHSVIEKGQTVTLRCDPISGHDNLYWYRRVMGKEIKFLLHFVKESKQDESGMPNNRFLAERTGGTYSTLKVQPAELEDSGVYFCASSQRGLHEAFFGQGTRLTVV.

The CDR3 region has the DNA TGTGCCAGCAGCCAGGAAGGACAGAACGCTCTTGGTATCCGGCCCCAGCATTTT. Residues: CASSQEGQNALGIRPQHF. The chain couples TRBV7-9 to TRBJ1-5, with D tentatively TRBD1 (6 bases). This CDR3 comprises 18 residues. From germline, CDR1 is SEHNR and CDR2 FQNEAQ (reference sequence). The V and J ends lost 5 bases and 9 bases respectively, with 29 bases between them.

In this sample, this clone turned up a few times. Here the CDR3 DNA reads TGTGCCAGCTCCCAAAATGGGGAGGATACGCAGTATTTT. Its translation is CASSQNGEDTQYF. The genes are TRBV18 and TRBJ2-3; possibly TRBD2 for D (5 bases). The CDR3 sequence is 13 residues long. V shed 6 bases and J shed 6 bases, with 13 bases lying between them. Germline V CDR1 and CDR2: KGHSH, LQKENI.

The genes are TRBV21-1 and TRBJ1-5; the table's D call, TRBD1, was not checked against the DNA. TRBV21-1 is a recognized pseudogene. The CDR3 consists of 14 residues. The CDR3 coding sequence is TGTGCCAGCGGACGTGGGGGCAGGTATCAGCCCCAGCATTTT. This gives the protein CASGRGGRYQPQHF.

This CDR3 reads CASSGLGAVDQPQHF. The CDR3 nucleotides read TGTGCCAGTAGTGGCTTGGGGGCCGTGGATCAGCCCCAGCATTTT. The V and J genes are TRBV19 and TRBJ1-5; TRBD1 might be the D (6 bases). CDR3 size: 15 residues. Germline values: CDR1 LNHDA, CDR2 SQIVND (reference sequence). V lost 5 bases, J lost 5 bases, and 16 bases lay in between.

The chain joins TRBV7-8 to TRBJ2-7, with a tentative D call TRBD2 (7 bases). V was shortened by 3 bases and J by 1 base, with 19 bases between the two germline ends. The CDR3 extends over 17 amino acids. From germline, CDR1 is SGHVS and CDR2 FQNEAQ. The CDR3 nucleotides are TGTGCCAGCAGCTTCCAGGGAGGGCAGGGGTTTTCCTACGAGCAGTACTTC. It yields the protein CASSFQGGQGFSYEQYF. The full variable domain, with the rest looked up from reference TRBV7-8 and TRBJ2-7, is GAGVSQSPRYKVAKRGQDVALRCDPISGHVSLFWYQQALGQGPEFLTYFQNEAQLDKSGLPSDRFFAERPEGSVSTLKIQRTQQEDSAVYLCASSFQGGQGFSYEQYFGPGTRLTVT.

The chain has TRBV5-5 and TRBJ2-3, with D possibly matching TRBD2 (6 bases). Germline CDR1 and CDR2: SGHKS and YYEKEE (reference sequence). V lost 3 bases, J lost 1 base, and 6 bases lay in between. This CDR3 spans 13 amino acids. The CDR3 bases are TGTGCCAGCAGCTGGGGGGGCACAGATACGCAGTATTTT. The encoded protein is CASSWGGTDTQYF.

V and J are TRBV6-5 and TRBJ1-2; TRBD1 matches at 11 bases. Germline V lookup: CDR1 MNHEY, CDR2 SVGAGI. Trimming removed 6 bases from V and 0 bases from J; junction bases left unmatched: 3. This CDR3 region has 15 residues. CDR3 nucleotides: TGTGCCAGCAGGGGGGGACAGGGGGCTAACTATGGCTACACCTTC. Its translation: CASRGGQGANYGYTF.

This chain uses TRBV18 with TRBJ2-7; D possibly corresponds to TRBD1 (5 bases). This CDR3 spans 14 amino acids. Deletions cut 4 bases from V and 1 base from J, with 11 bases between. Germline-derived CDR1 and CDR2 are KGHSH and LQKENI. CDR3 coding DNA: TGTGCCAGCTCACAGGGGTTACAATCCTACGAGCAGTACTTC. This gives the protein CASSQGLQSYEQYF.

This chain connects TRBV9 to TRBJ2-2; perhaps TRBD1 as D (6 bases). V was cut by 3 bases and J by 6 bases, with 15 bases left in between. CDR3 length equals 15 residues. CDR1 and CDR2 (germline): SGDLS, YYNGEE. CDR3 in DNA: TGTGCCAGCAGCGCCGGACAGTTTTTAGCCGGGGAGCTGTTTTTT. This sequence encodes CASSAGQFLAGELFF.